These T cell receptor beta chains were read from a single sample in a study of T cells after yellow fever vaccination. A single record per CDR3 protein comes from TCRdb applying MiXCR to the 5' RACE reads. The data show 300,000 to 400,000 distinct CDR3 sequences, around 6.5% seen once. Sequencing was performed on PBMCs, taken 5 days after the yellow fever booster vaccination. These receptors originate from a man aged 25-40 years who received the YFV17D yellow fever vaccine. The CDR3 runs from the conserved cysteine through the conserved F or W. Fields, in order: clone size, D gene, V gene, J gene, CDR3 protein, CDR3 DNA. The D gene is left open where the match is weak. Size tells how often a clone was seen (once, few, many) or the class of an expanded clone, and some rows leave it out.

.	TRBD1	TRBV20-1	TRBJ2-1	CSAISTDRGNEQFF	TGCAGTGCTATATCCACCGACAGGGGTAATGAGCAGTTCTTC
many	TRBD1	TRBV2	TRBJ2-4	CASEDRGAKNIQYF	TGTGCCAGCGAGGACAGGGGGGCCAAAAACATTCAGTACTTC
.	.	TRBV7-2	TRBJ2-7	CASSFLGSTYEQYF	TGTGCCAGCAGCTTCCTTGGCTCCACCTACGAGCAGTACTTC
.	TRBD2	TRBV23-1	TRBJ2-3	CASSRQKSSGLGVTDTQYF	TGCGCCAGCAGTCGACAGAAGTCTAGCGGGCTGGGGGTCACAGATACGCAGTATTTT
few	TRBD2	TRBV28	TRBJ2-5	CASRLGLAGGYQETQYF	TGTGCCAGCAGGCTAGGACTAGCGGGAGGGTACCAAGAGACCCAGTACTTC
few	.	TRBV12-3/TRBV12-4	TRBJ2-6	CASSTTDSGANVLTF	TGTGCCAGCAGTACGACGGACTCTGGGGCCAACGTCCTGACTTTC
many	TRBD2	TRBV7-9	TRBJ2-2	CASSARLAGQIGELFF	TGTGCCAGCAGCGCCCGACTAGCGGGACAGATCGGGGAGCTGTTTTTT
.	.	TRBV20-1	TRBJ2-7	CSATRDLYEQYF	TGCAGTGCTACCCGGGACCTCTACGAGCAGTACTTC
few	.	TRBV20-1	TRBJ1-1	CSASNSLTEAFF	TGCAGTGCTAGCAATTCTCTCACTGAAGCTTTCTTT
.	TRBD2	TRBV4-1	TRBJ2-1	CASSVQPSGFSYNEQFF	TGCGCCAGCAGCGTCCAGCCTAGCGGTTTCTCCTACAATGAGCAGTTCTTC
.	.	TRBV5-1	TRBJ2-2	CASSLLLEANTGELFF	TGCGCCAGCAGCTTACTACTAGAGGCGAACACCGGGGAGCTGTTTTTT
few	.	TRBV28	TRBJ2-7	CASSLGLGALSYEQYF	TGTGCCAGCAGTTTAGGGTTAGGGGCGCTCTCCTACGAGCAGTACTTC
.	TRBD2	TRBV20-1	TRBJ2-2	CSAIAGQTGELFF	TGCAGTGCTATAGCGGGTCAAACCGGGGAGCTGTTTTTT
many	TRBD2	TRBV6-1	TRBJ2-7	CASRQLAGPYEQYF	TGTGCCAGCAGGCAACTAGCGGGACCCTACGAGCAGTACTTC
many	TRBD2	TRBV7-8	TRBJ2-3	CASSSRGFSDTQYF	TGTGCCAGCAGCTCGCGGGGGTTCTCAGATACGCAGTATTTT
few	TRBD2	TRBV5-1	TRBJ2-7	CASSLYGTSGRARDEQYF	TGCGCCAGCAGCTTGTACGGGACTAGCGGGAGAGCCAGAGACGAGCAGTACTTC
many	TRBD2	TRBV14	TRBJ2-7	CASSPLTSGSYEQYF	TGTGCCAGCAGCCCATTGACTAGCGGGTCCTACGAGCAGTACTTC
many	TRBD1	TRBV28	TRBJ2-5	CASRSTGKSETQYF	TGTGCCAGCAGATCGACAGGGAAGTCAGAGACCCAGTACTTC
few	.	TRBV30	TRBJ2-3	CAWSSHGLRDTQYF	TGTGCCTGGAGTTCACACGGGCTTCGGGATACGCAGTATTTT
many	TRBD2	TRBV5-1	TRBJ2-3	CASSLEVAGAVDTQYF	TGCGCCAGCAGCTTGGAGGTAGCGGGAGCTGTAGATACGCAGTATTTT
few	TRBD1	TRBV5-1	TRBJ1-4	CASSFGTGGSDEKLFF	TGCGCCAGCAGCTTCGGGACAGGGGGCAGTGATGAAAAACTGTTTTTT
many	TRBD2	TRBV20-1	TRBJ2-1	CSAPSGLAGVNEQFF	TGCAGTGCTCCCTCGGGACTAGCGGGAGTAAATGAGCAGTTCTTC
.	.	TRBV6-2/TRBV6-3	TRBJ2-7	CASSYAGPSYEQYF	TGTGCCAGCAGTTACGCGGGGCCCTCCTACGAGCAGTACTTC
.	TRBD1	TRBV7-9	TRBJ2-1	CASDYRGLSSYNEQFF	TGTGCCAGCGATTACAGGGGCCTGAGCTCCTACAATGAGCAGTTCTTC
few	TRBD1	TRBV28	TRBJ1-1	CASSLMTGGSGTEAFF	TGTGCCAGCAGTTTGATGACAGGGGGAAGTGGCACTGAAGCTTTCTTT
few	.	TRBV20-1	TRBJ2-1	CSASGASSRTYNEQFF	TGCAGTGCCTCCGGGGCCTCCTCGCGGACCTACAATGAGCAGTTCTTC
many	.	TRBV4-3	TRBJ2-1	CASSPRGVSSSYNEQFF	TGCGCCAGCAGCCCTAGGGGGGTCTCGAGCTCCTACAATGAGCAGTTCTTC
.	.	TRBV2	TRBJ2-7	CASTRIAYEQYF	TGTGCCAGCACCCGGATTGCCTACGAGCAGTACTTC
many	.	TRBV7-2	TRBJ1-1	CASSLAYKNTEAFF	TGTGCCAGCAGCTTAGCTTATAAGAACACTGAAGCTTTCTTT
.	.	TRBV12-3/TRBV12-4	TRBJ2-2	CASTPKHGELFF	TGTGCCAGCACGCCAAAGCACGGGGAGCTGTTTTTT
many	TRBD1	TRBV29-1	TRBJ1-2	CSAGGTGVNYGYTF	TGCAGCGCTGGGGGGACAGGAGTTAACTATGGCTACACCTTC
few	.	TRBV5-4	TRBJ2-3	CASSFGLAISTDTQYF	TGTGCCAGCAGCTTCGGGCTAGCAATAAGCACAGATACGCAGTATTTT
many	.	TRBV7-2	TRBJ2-1	CASSLALEQFF	TGTGCCAGCAGCTTGGCGCTTGAGCAGTTCTTC
many	.	TRBV2	TRBJ2-5	CASRLDKETQYF	TGTGCCAGCAGATTAGACAAAGAGACCCAGTACTTC
few	.	TRBV6-6	TRBJ2-5	CASSNRGETQYF	TGTGCCAGCAGTAATAGGGGAGAGACCCAGTACTTC
many	.	TRBV12-3/TRBV12-4	TRBJ2-1	CASTTLQSRYDEQFF	TGTGCCAGCACCACGTTGCAGAGTCGCTATGATGAGCAGTTCTTC
many	.	TRBV5-1	TRBJ2-7	CASSLQVMGEQYF	TGCGCCAGCAGCCTCCAGGTGATGGGCGAGCAGTACTTC
few	TRBD2	TRBV20-1	TRBJ2-3	CSARGGLAGVVIDTQYF	TGCAGTGCTAGAGGAGGACTAGCGGGAGTGGTTATAGATACGCAGTATTTT
few	.	TRBV5-1	TRBJ2-5	CASSFTRGQETQYF	TGCGCCAGCAGCTTCACCAGGGGCCAAGAGACCCAGTACTTC
few	.	TRBV20-1	TRBJ2-3	CSASRGDTDTQYF	TGCAGTGCTAGTCGGGGAGACACAGATACGCAGTATTTT
few	TRBD2	TRBV20-1	TRBJ2-1	CSARTSGTVNEQFF	TGCAGTGCTAGGACTAGCGGGACGGTCAATGAGCAGTTCTTC
.	.	TRBV15	TRBJ1-3	CATSRDAGNTIYF	TGTGCCACCAGCAGAGATGCTGGAAACACCATATATTTT